This T cell receptor (beta chain) is drawn from a study of Graves' ophthalmopathy and Graves' hyperthyroidism. The overall study: Researchers classed hyperthyroidism as stable given no ophthalmopathy within 18 months of follow-up.

Per the germline V gene, CDR1 is DFQATT and CDR2 is SNEGSKA (reference sequence). V lost 2 bases and J lost 5; bases outside the gene matches: 17. CDR3 size: 17 residues. A word on this clonotype: The antigen remains undetermined.

Findings of the study overall: A majority of expanded thyroid clonotypes exceeding 0.001 frequency were likewise present in blood. Ophthalmopathy progression was predicted with 70.59% sensitivity and approximately 72% specificity.

Diagnosis was based on clinical symptoms, serum thyroxine, TRAb, thyroid ultrasound and orbital computed tomography. Using RNA transcripts, the TCR beta CDR3 regions were amplified. The first-round RT-PCR employed HTBI primers together with the Qiagen OneStep RT-PCR kit. A multiplex PCR was then performed as the second round. TCRdb re-called the multiplex PCR reads through MiXCR, storing one row per CDR3 protein. The repertoire has roughly 1.1 million distinct CDR3 sequences, about 38% of them found once; the top ten carry 11%. The chain has TRBV20-1 and TRBJ2-5, with TRBD1 matching over 7 bases. The source is an adult man with Graves' hyperthyroidism. Sequenced: peripheral blood or thyroid tissue (not recorded which). The CDR3 is CSARPKRGLEGQETQYF. In DNA form, the CDR3 reads TGCAGTGCTAGACCCAAAAGGGGGCTTGAGGGTCAGGAGACCCAGTACTTC.